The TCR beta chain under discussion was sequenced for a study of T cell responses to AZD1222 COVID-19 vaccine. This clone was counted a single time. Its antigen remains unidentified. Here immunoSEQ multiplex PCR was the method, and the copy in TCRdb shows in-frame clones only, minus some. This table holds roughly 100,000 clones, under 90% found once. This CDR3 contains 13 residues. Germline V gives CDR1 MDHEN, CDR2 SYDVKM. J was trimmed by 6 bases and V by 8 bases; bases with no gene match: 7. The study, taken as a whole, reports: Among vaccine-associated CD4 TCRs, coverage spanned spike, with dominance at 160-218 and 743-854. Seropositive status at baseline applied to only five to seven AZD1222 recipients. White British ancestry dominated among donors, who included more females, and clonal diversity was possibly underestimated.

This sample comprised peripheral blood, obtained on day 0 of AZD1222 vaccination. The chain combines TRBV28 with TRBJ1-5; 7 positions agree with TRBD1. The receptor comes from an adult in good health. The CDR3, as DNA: TGTGCCAGCGCAAACAGGGGCGTTCAGCCCCAGCATTTT. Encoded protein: CASANRGVQPQHF.